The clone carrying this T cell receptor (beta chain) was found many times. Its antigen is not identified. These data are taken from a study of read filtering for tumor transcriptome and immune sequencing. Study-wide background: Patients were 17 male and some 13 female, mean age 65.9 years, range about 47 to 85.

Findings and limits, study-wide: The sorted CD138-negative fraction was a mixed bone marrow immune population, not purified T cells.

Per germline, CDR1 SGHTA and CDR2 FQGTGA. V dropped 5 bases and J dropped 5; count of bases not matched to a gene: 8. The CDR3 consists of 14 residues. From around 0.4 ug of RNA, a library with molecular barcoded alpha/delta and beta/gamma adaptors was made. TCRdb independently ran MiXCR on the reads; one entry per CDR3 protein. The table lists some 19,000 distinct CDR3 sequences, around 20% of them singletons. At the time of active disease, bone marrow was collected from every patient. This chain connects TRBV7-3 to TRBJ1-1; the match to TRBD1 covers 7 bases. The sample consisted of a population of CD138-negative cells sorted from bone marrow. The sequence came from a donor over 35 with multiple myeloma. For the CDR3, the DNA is TGTGCCAGCAGCCGACAGGGCATAGGAACTGAAGCTTTCTTT. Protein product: CASSRQGIGTEAFF.